This is a list of T cell receptor beta chains from one sample in a study of shared clonotypes between healthy human individuals. Assay used: immunoSEQ multiplex PCR; TCRdb lists only in-frame clones, some missing. The sample carries hundreds of thousands of clones, around 86% recorded once. Source material: memory CD8+ T cells sorted from blood. All receptors come from a man in his late teens or twenties in good health. Both conserved end residues are part of each CDR3. The D gene is left open where the match is weak.

>TRBD2|TRBV7-9|TRBJ2-1
CASSPTSGRSYNEQFF
>TRBD1|TRBV27|TRBJ1-1
CASSSGDREMNTEAFF
>TRBD2|TRBV9|TRBJ2-7
CASSTPLGTSGHEQYF
>TRBD2|TRBV30|TRBJ2-3
CAWSVGLAGWGSTDTQYF
>TRBD1|TRBV29-1|TRBJ2-7
CSVEDRDRPYEQYF
>TRBD1|TRBV2|TRBJ1-1
CATDRGPPFGTEAFF
>-|TRBV4-1|TRBJ2-7
CASSLEGASLRIRLEQYF
>-|TRBV7-9|TRBJ2-3
CASSLGALDTDTQYF
>-|TRBV9|TRBJ2-3
CASSAGSSTDTQYF
>-|TRBV18|TRBJ2-7
CASSPRHLYEQYF
>TRBD1|TRBV27|TRBJ2-7
CASSLGTGGEQYF
>TRBD1|TRBV10-1|TRBJ2-4
CASSLGTGRNIQYF
>-|TRBV13|TRBJ2-7
CASSLEGASSYEQYF
>-|TRBV4-3|TRBJ2-5
CASSQDGAGRKETQYF
>-|TRBV30|TRBJ2-2
CAWSVELNGDGELFF
>-|TRBV25-1|TRBJ1-1
CASSDLRREGEDTEAFF
>-|TRBV6-1|TRBJ2-6
CASSERVSGANVLTF
>-|TRBV19|TRBJ2-7
CASSTGTYEQYF
>TRBD1|TRBV4-1|TRBJ1-3
CASSQVGGTGNTIYF
>-|TRBV28|TRBJ2-3
CASSLGQGGTDTQYF
>-|TRBV28|TRBJ2-7
CAAGQPIYEQYF
>-|TRBV5-4|TRBJ2-1
CASSVIGNEQFF
>-|TRBV18|TRBJ2-7
CASSRLAGTGEYEQYF
>-|TRBV4-1|TRBJ2-2
CASSQDGEGTGELFF
>TRBD2|TRBV6-5|TRBJ2-1
CASSYPQAGVDEQFF
>TRBD1|TRBV25-1|TRBJ1-1
CASSEYLQGDEAFF
>-|TRBV7-8|TRBJ2-1
CASSLRGEPYNEQFF
>-|TRBV6-1|TRBJ1-6
CASSEASFRNSPLHF
>-|TRBV5-6|TRBJ2-5
CASSLVQETQYF
>-|TRBV2|TRBJ1-2
CASTDDSVYGYTF
>-|TRBV4-3|TRBJ2-5
CASSLQIQETQYF
>TRBD2|TRBV2|TRBJ2-2
CASSQAGGLPGELFF
>-|TRBV10-1|TRBJ2-1
CASSEDGEQFF
>TRBD1|TRBV29-1|TRBJ1-6
CSVPKEGQLNSPLHF
>-|TRBV2|TRBJ1-2
CASRVAAANYGYTF
>-|TRBV4-3|TRBJ1-6
CASSQAGDGYNSPLHF
>TRBD1|TRBV11-2|TRBJ1-6
CASSLRARTGGNSPLHF
>-|TRBV11-3|TRBJ2-3
CASSLERADTQYF
>-|TRBV9|TRBJ2-5
CASSGRTARGLQETQYF
>-|TRBV11-2|TRBJ1-6
CASSLGQGQSPLHF
>-|TRBV25-1|TRBJ1-2
CASSESGVTFYGYTF
>-|TRBV4-1|TRBJ1-2
CASSLPAGGNYGYTF
>TRBD2|TRBV2|TRBJ2-7
CASSEARREGLYEQYF
>-|TRBV9|TRBJ2-7
CASSVGLKGQIYEQYF
>-|TRBV7-3|TRBJ2-7
CASSLNSVLYEQYF
>-|TRBV6-5|TRBJ2-1
CASSQVTSGGNEQFF
>-|TRBV27|TRBJ1-2
CASWQGNYGYTF
>-|TRBV4-1|TRBJ1-6
CASSQRMGSPLHF
>-|TRBV2|TRBJ2-3
CASWGRGPNTQYF
>-|TRBV7-8|TRBJ1-2
CASSPEVQGYYGYTF
>TRBD2|TRBV13|TRBJ2-1
CASSSTSGGYNEQFF
>-|TRBV11-2|TRBJ2-7
CASTSVKPYEQYF
>-|TRBV11-2|TRBJ2-7
CASSLGTVSYEQYF
>TRBD1|TRBV6-1|TRBJ1-2
CASRRPGQGAEDYTF
>-|TRBV5-5|TRBJ1-6
CASSLVIGLLSPLHF
>-|TRBV5-1|TRBJ2-2
CASTFNPRDENTGELFF
>TRBD1|TRBV2|TRBJ1-2
CASSGGQGNYGYTF